The rows below give T cell receptor beta chains drawn from one sample of a study of blood T cells in healthy people across ages. TCRdb recomputed calls from the 5' RACE reads with MiXCR, one row per CDR3 protein. Of about 1,400,000 distinct CDR3 sequences detected, roughly 40% appear once; the ten largest clones hold under 8%. The specimen sequenced was blood. The receptors stem from a young woman in good health. Each CDR3 is given with its conserved first and last residue. D genes are given only for firm matches. Size tells how often a clone was seen (once, few, many) or the class of an expanded clone, and some rows leave it out.

clone size | D gene | J gene | V gene | CDR3 protein | CDR3 DNA
NA | NA | TRBJ2-1 | TRBV27 | CASSSVPTSLVYNEQFF | TGTGCCAGCAGTTCCGTCCCAACTAGTCTCGTATACAATGAGCAGTTCTTC
few | NA | TRBJ2-3 | TRBV5-1 | CASGSSVGDTDTQYF | TGCGCCAGCGGCTCTAGCGTGGGAGACACAGATACGCAGTATTTT
NA | NA | TRBJ1-6 | TRBV7-3 | CASSLMGSDKSPLHF | TGTGCCAGCAGCTTAATGGGCAGTGATAAATCACCCCTCCACTTT
few | NA | TRBJ2-3 | TRBV6-5 | CASNQGSTDTQYF | TGTGCCAGCAACCAGGGGAGCACAGATACGCAGTATTTT
few | TRBD2 | TRBJ2-3 | TRBV6-1 | CASSEPAGGRPTDTQYF | TGTGCCAGCAGTGAACCAGCGGGGGGCCGTCCCACAGATACGCAGTATTTT
once | TRBD2 | TRBJ2-1 | TRBV7-7 | CASSTSLAGGPYNERFF | TGTGCCAGCAGCACTAGCCTAGCGGGAGGGCCCTACAATGAGCGGTTCTTC
few | NA | TRBJ2-3 | TRBV29-1 | CSVERDADTQYF | TGCAGCGTTGAAAGGGACGCAGATACGCAGTATTTT
many | NA | TRBJ2-2 | TRBV12-3/TRBV12-4 | CASSANTGELFF | TGTGCCAGCAGTGCGAACACCGGGGAGCTGTTTTTT
few | NA | TRBJ1-4 | TRBV27 | CASSFGSHSEKLFF | TGTGCCAGCAGTTTTGGCAGCCACAGCGAAAAACTGTTTTTT
NA | NA | TRBJ2-7 | TRBV6-1 | CAIQGPQGGYEQYF | TGTGCCATACAGGGACCCCAGGGTGGCTACGAGCAGTACTTC
NA | NA | TRBJ2-5 | TRBV12-3/TRBV12-4 | CASSFLGNDEQYF | TGTGCCAGCAGTTTCCTAGGCAACGATGAGCAGTACTTC